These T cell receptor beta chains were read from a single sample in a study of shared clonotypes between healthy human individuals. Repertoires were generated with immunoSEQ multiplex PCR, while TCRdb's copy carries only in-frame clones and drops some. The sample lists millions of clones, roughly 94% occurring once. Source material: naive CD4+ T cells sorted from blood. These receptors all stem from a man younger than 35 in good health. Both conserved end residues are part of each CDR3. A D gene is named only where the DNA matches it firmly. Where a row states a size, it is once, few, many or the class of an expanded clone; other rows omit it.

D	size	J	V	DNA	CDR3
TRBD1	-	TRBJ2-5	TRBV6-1	TGTGCCAGCGGGTTGGACAGGGGGGAGACCCAGTACTTC	CASGLDRGETQYF
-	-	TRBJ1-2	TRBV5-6	TGTGCCAGCAGCTTGGCCAGGGGCCATAACTATGGCTACACCTTC	CASSLARGHNYGYTF
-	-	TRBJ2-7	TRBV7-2	TGTGCCAGCAGCCTAGACCGATACTCCTACGAGCAGTACTTC	CASSLDRYSYEQYF
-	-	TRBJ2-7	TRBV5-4	TGTGCCAGCAGCACACAGGACCCCACCTACGAGCAGTACTTC	CASSTQDPTYEQYF
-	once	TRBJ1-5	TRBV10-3	TGTGCCATCAGTGCGGGACGGGGGATTCTCAATCAGCCCCAGCATTTT	CAISAGRGILNQPQHF
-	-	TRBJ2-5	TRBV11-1	TGTGCCAGCAGCTTCGGCGAAGAGACCCAGTACTTC	CASSFGEETQYF
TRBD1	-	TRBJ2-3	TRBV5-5	TGTGCCAGCAGCTTTCCGGGACAGGGGAGCACAGATACGCAGTATTTT	CASSFPGQGSTDTQYF
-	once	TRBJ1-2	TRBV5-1	TGCGCCAGCAGCTCTCGTCTAGACCGTGGGCCGGGCTATGGCTACACCTTC	CASSSRLDRGPGYGYTF
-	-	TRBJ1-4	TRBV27	TGTGCCAGCAGTTTCTCAGGGTCGGGTAATGAAAAACTGTTTTTT	CASSFSGSGNEKLFF
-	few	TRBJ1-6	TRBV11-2	TGTGCCAGCAGCTTAGGCACCACTTCACCCCTCCACTTT	CASSLGTTSPLHF
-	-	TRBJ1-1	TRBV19	TGTGCCAGTAGTATTATGGGGGCGTCCACTGAAGCTTTCTTT	CASSIMGASTEAFF
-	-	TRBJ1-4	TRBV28	TGTGCCAGCAGTTTGCCCTTACAGGGCACAACTAATGAAAAACTGTTTTTT	CASSLPLQGTTNEKLFF
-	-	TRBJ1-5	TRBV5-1	TGCGCCAGCAGCTTGGAGGGTGGAGGCAATCAGCCCCAGCATTTT	CASSLEGGGNQPQHF
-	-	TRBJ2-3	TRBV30	TGTGCCTGGAGTGTTGGTCTTGGAGGGGGCCCCACAGATACGCAGTATTTT	CAWSVGLGGGPTDTQYF
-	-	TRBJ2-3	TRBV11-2	TGTGCCAGCAGCTTAAAAGGGGTGAGGGGGTACACAGATACGCAGTATTTT	CASSLKGVRGYTDTQYF
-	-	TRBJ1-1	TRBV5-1	TGCGCCAGCAGCATGATGGGGCACGTGAACACTGAAGCTTTCTTT	CASSMMGHVNTEAFF
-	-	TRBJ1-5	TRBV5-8	TGTGCCAGCAGCTCGGGACACCTAAATCAGCCCCAGCATTTT	CASSSGHLNQPQHF
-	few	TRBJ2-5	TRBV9	TGTGCCAGCAGCCCTGGACAGCTGCGGGAGACCCAGTACTTC	CASSPGQLRETQYF
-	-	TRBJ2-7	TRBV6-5	TGTGCCAGCAGATCCTTCGGGGGGCAGATCTACGAGCAGTACTTC	CASRSFGGQIYEQYF
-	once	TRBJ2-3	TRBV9	TGTGCCAGCAGCGTAGGCGGTAGCCATAAGGGAGATACGCAGTATTTT	CASSVGGSHKGDTQYF
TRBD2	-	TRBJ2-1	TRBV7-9	TGTGCCAGCAGCCCAAGGCTAGCGGGGGTAAACAATGAGCAGTTCTTC	CASSPRLAGVNNEQFF
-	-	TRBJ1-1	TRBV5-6	TGTGCCAGCAGCTTGGTATCCTCACCGGCTTTCTTT	CASSLVSSPAFF
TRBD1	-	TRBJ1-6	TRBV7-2	TGTGCCAGCAGCTTACAGGGGGCTATGAGCTCCTATAATTCACCCCTCCACTTT	CASSLQGAMSSYNSPLHF
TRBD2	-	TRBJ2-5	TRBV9	TGTGCCAGCAGCGTTGGAGGACTAGCGGGGGAGGAGACCCAGTACTTC	CASSVGGLAGEETQYF
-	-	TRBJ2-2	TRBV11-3	TGTGCCAGCAGCTCTAGGGTTCAGGGAGTCGGGGAGCTGTTTTTT	CASSSRVQGVGELFF
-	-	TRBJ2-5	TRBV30	TGTGCCTGGAGTGTACGAGGCTCCCATTGGGAGACCCAGTACTTC	CAWSVRGSHWETQYF
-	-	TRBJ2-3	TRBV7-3	TGTGCCAGCAGCTTAATCTACACAGATACGCAGTATTTT	CASSLIYTDTQYF
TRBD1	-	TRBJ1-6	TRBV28	TGTGCCAGTGGGTCGGAGGGGGCTAATAATTCACCCCTCCACTTT	CASGSEGANNSPLHF
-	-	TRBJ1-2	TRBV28	TGTGCCAGCAGTGCACAGGAGCCCTATGGCTACACCTTC	CASSAQEPYGYTF
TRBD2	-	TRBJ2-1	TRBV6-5	TGTGCCAGCAGGGAAACCGGGACTAGTAGCGATGAGCAGTTCTTC	CASRETGTSSDEQFF
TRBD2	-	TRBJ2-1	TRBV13	TGTGCCAGCAGCCCAGAGGGGCTAGCGGGGGCACAGTTCTTC	CASSPEGLAGAQFF
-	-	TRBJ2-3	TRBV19	TGTGCCAGTAGTTCGGGATATACGCAGTATTTT	CASSSGYTQYF
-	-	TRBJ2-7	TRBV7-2	TGTGCCAGCAGCTTAAATCTAAACTCCTACGAGCAGTACTTC	CASSLNLNSYEQYF
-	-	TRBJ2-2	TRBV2	TGTGCTCGGGGGAGCACCGGGGAGCTGTTTTTT	CARGSTGELFF
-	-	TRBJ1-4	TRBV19	TGTGCCAGTAGTAAGACTGAAAAACTGTTTTTT	CASSKTEKLFF
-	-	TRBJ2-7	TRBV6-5	TGTGCCAGCAGTTATATGAGGGGATTTTACGAGCAGTACTTC	CASSYMRGFYEQYF
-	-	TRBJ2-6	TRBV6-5	TGTGCCAGCAGTCTGGCCGGGGCCAACGTCCTGACTTTC	CASSLAGANVLTF
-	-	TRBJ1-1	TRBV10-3	TGTGCCATCAGTGAGTCCGGGGGTAACACTGAAGCTTTCTTT	CAISESGGNTEAFF
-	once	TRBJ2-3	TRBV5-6	TGTGCCAGCAGCTTGGGACCGTCTAGCACAGATACGCAGTATTTT	CASSLGPSSTDTQYF
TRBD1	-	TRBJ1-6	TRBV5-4	TGTGCCAGCAGCTTGGCGGACAGGGTAAATTCACCCCTCCACTTT	CASSLADRVNSPLHF
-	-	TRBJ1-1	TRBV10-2	TGCGCCAGCAGTGAGTCAGGGGATTGGGTTGAAGCTTTCTTT	CASSESGDWVEAFF
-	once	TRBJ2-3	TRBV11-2	TGTGCCAGCAGCTTAGATATCAAGACAGGGTATTTT	CASSLDIKTGYF
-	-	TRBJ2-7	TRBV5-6	TGTGCCAGCAGCTCCCGGGCCCCGAGCTCCTACGAGCAGTACTTC	CASSSRAPSSYEQYF
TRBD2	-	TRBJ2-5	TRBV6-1	TGTGCCAGCAGGACTAGCGGGGGTCCCCAAGAGACCCAGTACTTC	CASRTSGGPQETQYF
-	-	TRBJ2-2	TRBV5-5	TGTGCCAGCAGCTTTGGGGACCCGTTCTCCGCGAACACCGGGGAGCTGTTTTTT	CASSFGDPFSANTGELFF
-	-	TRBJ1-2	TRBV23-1	TGCGCCAGCAGTCAATCGTCCGGGATTGACTATGGCTACACCTTC	CASSQSSGIDYGYTF
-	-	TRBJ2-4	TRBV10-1	TGCGCCAGCAGGTTAGAGGGCAGACCTCCCGACATTCAGTACTTC	CASRLEGRPPDIQYF
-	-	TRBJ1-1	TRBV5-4	TGTGCCAGCACCTCGACCGCGGGGCGCGGGTACACTGAAGCTTTCTTT	CASTSTAGRGYTEAFF
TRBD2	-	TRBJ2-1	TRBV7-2	TGTGCCAGCAGCTCAAATAGCGGGAGTAGCTACAATGAGCAGTTCTTC	CASSSNSGSSYNEQFF